The next 30 T cell receptor beta chains were all read from a single sample in a study of T cells in Graves' hyperthyroidism and ophthalmopathy. Amplified regions were TCR beta CDR3 sequences from RNA transcripts. When the TCR CDR3 underwent first-round RT-PCR, the HTBI primer set was used. Each CDR3 protein is one row after TCRdb ran MiXCR on the multiplex PCR reads. The profile shows a few hundred thousand distinct CDR3 sequences, roughly 16% of them singletons. Material: blood. Receptors were obtained from a middle-aged woman with Graves' ophthalmopathy.

In its sample, this clonotype was seen many times. This rearrangement joins TRBV11-2 to TRBJ2-5; the D gene is possibly TRBD1 (6 bases). CDR3 length: 14 amino acids. Trimming left V 1 base short and J 3 bases short, with 9 bases between. Germline V gene lookup returns CDR1 SGHAT and CDR2 FQNNGV. CDR3 nucleotides: TGTGCCAGCAGCTTAGGACCAGGGGAAGAGACCCAGTACTTC. Protein: CASSLGPGEETQYF.

The chain joins TRBV2 to TRBJ2-5; 7 bases agree with TRBD1. V dropped 5 bases and J dropped 1; count of bases not matched to a gene: 7. CDR3 length equals 15 residues. Germline CDR1 reads SNHLY; CDR2 reads FYNNEI. The CDR3 loop reads CASSHPGTAQETQYF. The CDR3 region has the DNA TGTGCCAGCAGTCACCCCGGGACAGCCCAAGAGACCCAGTACTTC. Full variable domain (outside the CDR3, taken from reference TRBV2 and TRBJ2-5): EPEVTQTPSHQVTQMGQEVILRCVPISNHLYFYWYRQILGQKVEFLVSFYNNEISEKSEIFDDQFSVERPDGSNFTLKIRSTKLEDSAMYFCASSHPGTAQETQYFGPGTRLLVL.

The genes are TRBV4-1 and TRBJ2-1, with 9 bases identical to TRBD2. CDR1 MGHRA and CDR2 YSYEKL come from the germline V gene. The V gene end was trimmed by 0 bases and the J gene end by 8 bases; junction bases not matched to a gene: 8. This CDR3 region has 16 residues. The CDR3 DNA reads TGCGCCAGCAGCCAAGATAAGCGGGAGGATGGCTATGAGCAGTTCTTC. This codes for CASSQDKREDGYEQFF.

The chain is built from TRBV29-1 and TRBJ1-2, with 10 bases lining up with TRBD1. Unmatched junction bases numbered 1, after V lost 6 bases and J lost 6 bases. The CDR3 spans 11 residues. Looked up from germline, CDR1 is SQVTM and CDR2 is ANQGSEA. The CDR3 DNA sequence: TGCAGCGTGGGGACAGGGGATGGCTACACCTTC. Translated, it gives CSVGTGDGYTF.

This clonotype was seen only a few times. The V call is TRBV28, the J call TRBJ1-5; D remains unclear. This CDR3 spans 15 amino acids. Germline V lookup: CDR1 MDHEN, CDR2 SYDVKM. V lost 4 bases and J lost 1, with 11 bases in between. Here the CDR3 DNA reads TGTGCCAGCAGTTGGCTTTCGGGGAGCAATCAGCCCCAGCATTTT. Translation gives CASSWLSGSNQPQHF.

Ten or more counts support this clonotype. J is TRBJ2-7 and V is TRBV5-1, with a possible D match to TRBD1 (6 bases). V was trimmed by 0 bases and J by 5 bases, leaving 18 bases between them. Germline CDR1 is SGHRS and CDR2 is YFSETQ. The CDR3 spans 16 residues. The CDR3 protein is CASSLGATGILHEQYF. The CDR3 DNA is TGCGCCAGCAGCTTGGGGGCTACAGGGATTCTCCACGAGCAGTACTTC.

The chain uses TRBV7-2 and TRBJ2-1; TRBD2 aligns across 14 bases. V trimming: 2 bases; J trimming: 6 bases; junction bases outside the gene matches: 6. Germline V gene sequence: CDR1 SGHTA, CDR2 FQGNSA. The CDR3 totals 17 residues. The CDR3 sequence: CASSLRLAGGSGNEQFF. CDR3 nucleotide sequence: TGTGCCAGCAGCTTAAGACTAGCGGGGGGGTCGGGCAATGAGCAGTTCTTC. The complete variable domain, with remaining parts taken from reference TRBV7-2 and TRBJ2-1, reads GAGVSQSPSNKVTEKGKDVELRCDPISGHTALYWYRQSLGQGLEFLIYFQGNSAPDKSGLPSDRFSAERTGGSVSTLTIQRTQQEDSAVYLCASSLRLAGGSGNEQFFGPGTRLTVL.

This clonotype was seen more than once but under ten times. This sequence joins TRBV10-3 and TRBJ1-2; D is undetermined. V was pared by 2 bases and J by 5 bases, with 9 bases between. Germline values: CDR1 ENHRY, CDR2 SYGVKD. The CDR3 sequence is 13 residues long. The CDR3 is CAISERIWYGYTF. As DNA, the CDR3 is TGTGCCATCAGTGAGAGAATTTGGTATGGCTACACCTTC.

This clonotype was seen at least ten times. The CDR3 protein is CASSLADGTGGYEQYF. CDR3 coding DNA: TGTGCCAGCAGCTTAGCTGACGGGACAGGAGGCTACGAGCAGTACTTC. The chain has TRBV7-2 and TRBJ2-7, with 8 bases identical to TRBD1. This CDR3 is built from 16 residues. V shed 0 bases, J shed 3 bases, and the junction held 7 bases outside the gene matches. CDR1 SGHTA and CDR2 FQGNSA come from the germline V gene.

This clonotype was observed a few times. This chain links TRBV2 with TRBJ2-1; 7 bases fit TRBD2. V lost 6 bases and J lost 3; bases outside the gene matches: 11. Germline CDR1 is SNHLY and CDR2 is FYNNEI. This CDR3 is built from 16 residues. This chain's CDR3 is CASSSLRRGNYNEQFF. CDR3 coding DNA: TGTGCCAGCAGCTCTTTACGGCGGGGGAACTACAATGAGCAGTTCTTC.

A single count supports this clonotype. The chain has TRBV28 and TRBJ2-7, with D possibly matching TRBD2 (7 bases). From germline, CDR1 is MDHEN and CDR2 SYDVKM. The CDR3 contains 13 residues. V shed 9 bases and J shed 2 bases, with 14 bases lying between them. CDR3 protein: CARGGGRTYEQYF. In DNA, the CDR3 is TGTGCCAGGGGAGGGGGACGGACCTACGAGCAGTACTTC.

This clonotype was detected many times. CDR3 loop: CASSPLRGFGYTEAFF. The CDR3 nucleotides are TGTGCCAGCAGTCCTCTTCGAGGGTTTGGATACACTGAAGCTTTCTTT. V is TRBV12-3 or TRBV12-4 and J is TRBJ1-1; no firm D call. CDR3 length: 16 amino acids. Trimming cost V 5 bases and J 3 bases, with 19 bases left between them.

This clonotype was seen ten or more times. Here the CDR3 DNA reads TGTGCCAGCAGCTCCTCCCTGGCGGGAGGGTTTCGTGAGCAGTACTTC. This sequence encodes CASSSSLAGGFREQYF. The chain uses TRBV7-9 and TRBJ2-7, with 9 bases that match TRBD2. Germline lookup yields CDR1 SEHNR and CDR2 FQNEAQ (reference sequence). The CDR3 is made up of 16 amino acids. After removal of 4 bases from V and 7 bases from J, the junction contained 14 bases not matched to a gene.

This clonotype was seen ten or more times. The chain employs TRBV7-9 and TRBJ2-3, with D possibly matching TRBD2 (5 bases). Per the germline V gene, CDR1 is SEHNR and CDR2 is FQNEAQ (reference sequence). V lost 0 bases to trimming and J lost 4 bases, with 14 bases between them. CDR3 size: 16 residues. The CDR3 here is CASSLARGSSADTQYF. The CDR3 DNA reads as TGTGCCAGCAGCTTAGCGAGAGGGAGTTCGGCAGATACGCAGTATTTT.

This clonotype was seen repeatedly, ten times or more. This chain joins TRBV10-2 and TRBJ1-4; 9 bases agree with TRBD1. This CDR3 is 13 amino acids long. Germline CDR1 reads WSHSY; CDR2 reads SAAADI. V was pared by 4 bases and J by 6 bases, with 0 bases of the junction left unmatched. The CDR3 DNA reads TGCGCCAGCAGTGGACAGGGGGATGAAAAACTGTTTTTT. It codes for CASSGQGDEKLFF.

At least ten counts were recorded for this clonotype. The chain joins TRBV28 to TRBJ1-5; no firm D call. CDR3 length: 12 amino acids. V lost 7 bases, J lost 3 bases, and 7 bases lay in between. From germline, CDR1 is MDHEN and CDR2 SYDVKM. Here the CDR3 DNA reads TGTGCCAGCACGGAGAACAATCAGCCCCAGCATTTT. Translation: CASTENNQPQHF.

This clonotype was seen repeatedly, ten times or more. This CDR3 reads CASSPRTGSNSPLHF. Here the CDR3 DNA reads TGTGCCAGCAGCCCGAGGACAGGGAGCAATTCACCCCTCCACTTT. V is TRBV3-1 and J is TRBJ1-6, with 8 bases that match TRBD1. Per the germline V gene, CDR1 is LGHDT and CDR2 is YNNKEL (reference sequence). This CDR3 has 15 residues. J gave up 7 bases and V 4 bases, and 6 bases lay outside the gene matches.

The chain employs TRBV28 and TRBJ1-2; D not certain. V shed 10 bases and J shed 0 bases, with 15 bases lying between them. CDR1 and CDR2 from the germline V gene are MDHEN and SYDVKM. This CDR3 is 14 amino acids long. The CDR3 DNA is TGTGCCATTCGTGAAGCGGGTCCTAACTATGGCTACACCTTC. Amino acid sequence: CAIREAGPNYGYTF.

This clonotype has at least ten counts. The chain recombines TRBV4-1 with TRBJ2-1; 10 bases agree with TRBD2. The V gene end was trimmed by 4 bases and the J gene end by 7 bases; junction bases not matched to a gene: 10. This CDR3 spans 16 amino acids. The germline V gene has CDR1 MGHRA and CDR2 YSYEKL. The CDR3 loop is CASSPVTSGKVNEQFF. The CDR3 region has the DNA TGCGCCAGCAGCCCCGTCACTAGCGGGAAAGTAAATGAGCAGTTCTTC.

V usage is TRBV18 and J usage is TRBJ2-5; no definite D call. The length of the CDR3 is 14 residues. The V end was cut by 2 bases, the J end by 5 bases, with 12 bases between. CDR1 is KGHSH and CDR2 is LQKENI in the germline V gene. The chain's CDR3 is CASSPELATETQYF. CDR3 DNA: TGTGCCAGCTCACCAGAGTTAGCTACTGAGACCCAGTACTTC.

The V call is TRBV4-2, the J call TRBJ2-7; 11 nucleotides line up with TRBD2. The CDR3 runs 17 residues. After removal of 1 base from V and 2 bases from J, the junction contained 7 bases not matched to a gene. The germline V gene encodes CDR1 LGHNA and CDR2 YNFKEQ. In DNA, the CDR3 is TGTGCCAGCAGCCAAGTAACTAGCGGGAGAGGGACCTACGAGCAGTACTTC. The encoded protein is CASSQVTSGRGTYEQYF.

The table lists this clonotype with many counts. The chain joins TRBV5-1 to TRBJ2-1, with a tentative D call TRBD2 (5 bases). The germline V gene encodes CDR1 SGHRS and CDR2 YFSETQ. Trimming shortened V by 0 bases and J by 8 bases, and 12 bases separated the two germline ends. CDR3 length equals 14 residues. The CDR3 here is CASSLDTGIDEQFF. For the CDR3, the DNA is TGCGCCAGCAGCTTGGATACGGGGATCGATGAGCAGTTCTTC.

This clonotype was seen only a few times. The J gene is TRBJ2-5, the V gene TRBV7-2; D not resolved. The germline V and J ends were trimmed by 5 bases and 2 bases, with 15 bases remaining between them. This CDR3 has 15 residues. Germline CDR1 is SGHTA and CDR2 is FQGNSA. The CDR3: CASSVRRSLQETQYF. CDR3 DNA: TGTGCCAGCAGCGTCCGTAGGAGCCTACAAGAGACCCAGTACTTC.

The V and J genes are TRBV7-2 and TRBJ2-7; D is tentatively TRBD1 or TRBD2 (5 bases each). The CDR3 is 15 amino acids. Trimming shortened V by 5 bases and J by 2 bases, and 16 bases separated the two germline ends. Germline loops: CDR1 SGHTA, CDR2 FQGNSA. CDR3: CASSRDRDRAYEQYF. Written as DNA, the CDR3 is TGTGCCAGCAGCCGAGACCGGGACCGAGCCTACGAGCAGTACTTC.

This clonotype was seen repeatedly, ten times or more. This rearrangement joins TRBV2 to TRBJ1-5; no clear D. V shed 7 bases and J shed 4 bases, with 14 bases lying between them. This CDR3 is built from 14 residues. CDR1 SNHLY and CDR2 FYNNEI come from the germline V gene. For the CDR3, the DNA is TGTGCCAGCACCCGGAAATGGGATAATCAGCCCCAGCATTTT. Its translation: CASTRKWDNQPQHF.

The rearrangement uses TRBV11-2 and TRBJ1-4; D might be TRBD1 (5 bases). The V and J ends lost 8 bases and 2 bases respectively, with 9 bases between them. This CDR3 has 13 amino acids. Germline lookup yields CDR1 SGHAT and CDR2 FQNNGV. The CDR3 spells CASRRVTNEKLFF. CDR3 sequence (DNA): TGTGCCAGCCGCAGGGTTACTAATGAAAAACTGTTTTTT.

This clonotype came up many times. The chain employs TRBV10-3 and TRBJ2-7; 7 nucleotides match TRBD2. This CDR3 has 15 residues. V shed 2 bases, J shed 0 bases, and the junction held 4 bases outside the gene matches. Germline loops: CDR1 ENHRY, CDR2 SYGVKD. CDR3 sequence: CAISEGLAVSYEQYF. As DNA, the CDR3 is TGTGCCATCAGTGAGGGGCTAGCGGTCTCCTACGAGCAGTACTTC.

This chain uses TRBV5-1 with TRBJ2-7, with 10 nucleotides matching TRBD2. CDR3 length equals 16 residues. With 0 bases clipped from V and 7 bases from J, the junction kept 10 bases outside the gene matches. Germline assignment: CDR1 SGHRS and CDR2 YFSETQ. In DNA form, the CDR3 reads TGCGCCAGCAGCTTGGAGGCTAGCGGGGGCCCTAGGGAGCAGTACTTC. Amino acids: CASSLEASGGPREQYF. Full variable domain (outside the CDR3, taken from reference TRBV5-1 and TRBJ2-7): KAGVTQTPRYLIKTRGQQVTLSCSPISGHRSVSWYQQTPGQGLQFLFEYFSETQRNKGNFPGRFSGRQFSNSRSEMNVSTLELGDSALYLCASSLEASGGPREQYFGPGTRLTVT.

This clonotype was seen ten or more times. V and J are TRBV12-3 or TRBV12-4 and TRBJ2-4; D might be TRBD1 (6 bases). The CDR3 contains 15 residues. Trimming took off 5 bases at V and 6 bases at J, with 17 bases between the two ends. The CDR3 loop is CASSPTGQSLNIQYF. The CDR3 coding sequence is TGTGCCAGCAGTCCGACAGGCCAAAGTCTAAACATTCAGTACTTC.

This clonotype was found a few times. The chain links TRBV27 to TRBJ1-2, with 7 bases aligning to TRBD1. The germline gives CDR1 MNHEY, CDR2 SMNVEV (reference sequence). There are 17 residues in the CDR3. Losses at the gene ends were 4 bases for V and 2 bases for J; bases not matched to a gene: 13. The CDR3 reads CASSSLRDRALNYGYTF. The CDR3 nucleotides read TGTGCCAGCAGTTCCTTACGAGACAGGGCTCTCAACTATGGCTACACCTTC.